Each of the 5 T cell receptor beta chains below was sequenced from the same sample in a study of blood T cell repertoires in COVID-19. TCRdb's copy holds only in-frame clones and misses some; the assay was immunoSEQ multiplex PCR. The sample lists around 100,000 clones; around 93% were seen once. The sequenced sample was peripheral blood. The receptors were gathered from a middle-aged man with acute or convalescent COVID-19.

The CDR3 loop reads CASSPGGGAGEQFF. CDR3 sequence (DNA): TGTGCCAGCAGCCCTGGCGGGGGGGCTGGTGAGCAGTTCTTC. The genes are TRBV7-3 and TRBJ2-1; 9 nucleotides line up with TRBD2. Per germline, CDR1 SGHTA and CDR2 FQGTGA. V was clipped by 5 bases and J by 9 bases; unmatched bases: 8. The CDR3 covers 14 residues.

This clone was seen only once. The CDR3 sequence is CASSESGSHEQFF. The CDR3 region has the DNA TGCGCCAGCAGTGAGTCGGGGAGCCATGAGCAGTTCTTC. The chain employs TRBV10-1 and TRBJ2-1; D possibly corresponds to TRBD2 (5 bases). Trimming pared 0 bases from V and 8 bases from J, leaving 8 bases between. The germline CDR1 and CDR2 sequences are WNHNN and SYGVQD (reference sequence). This CDR3 has 13 residues.

The chain employs TRBV11-2 and TRBJ1-1, with D perhaps matching TRBD1 (5 bases). CDR1 is SGHAT and CDR2 is FQNNGV in the germline V gene. Trimming stripped 4 bases from V and 0 bases from J, with 9 bases between. The CDR3 has 14 residues. The CDR3 DNA follows: TGTGCCAGCAGCTGGGGCAACATGAACACTGAAGCTTTCTTT. Protein: CASSWGNMNTEAFF.

This clone was recorded only once. V gene TRBV9 combines with J gene TRBJ2-5, with TRBD2 as a possible D gene (5 bases). The V end was cut by 0 bases, the J end by 5 bases, with 11 bases between. The CDR3 is 14 amino acids. CDR1 and CDR2 from the germline V gene are SGDLS and YYNGEE. The CDR3 DNA reads TGTGCCAGCAGCGTAGATGGGGAGTTGGAGACCCAGTACTTC. Translating it yields CASSVDGELETQYF.

The rearrangement joins TRBV28 to TRBJ2-7; no reliable D call. The CDR3 totals 12 residues. Trimming took off 6 bases at V and 3 bases at J, with 9 bases between the two ends. From germline, CDR1 is MDHEN and CDR2 SYDVKM. DNA of the CDR3: TGTGCCAGCAGAGAGGTCGACTACGAGCAGTACTTC. It yields the protein CASREVDYEQYF.